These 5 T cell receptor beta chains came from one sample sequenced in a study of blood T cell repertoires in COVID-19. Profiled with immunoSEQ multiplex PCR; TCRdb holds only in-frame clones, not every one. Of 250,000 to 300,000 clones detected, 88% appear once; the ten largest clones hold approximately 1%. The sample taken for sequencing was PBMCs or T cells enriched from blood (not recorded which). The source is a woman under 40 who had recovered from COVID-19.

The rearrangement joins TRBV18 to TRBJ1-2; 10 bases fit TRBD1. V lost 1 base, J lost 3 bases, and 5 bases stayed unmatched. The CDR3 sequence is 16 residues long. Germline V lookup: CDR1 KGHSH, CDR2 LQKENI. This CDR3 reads CASSPRTGGQDYGYTF. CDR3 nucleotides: TGTGCCAGCTCACCACGGACAGGGGGACAGGACTATGGCTACACCTTC.

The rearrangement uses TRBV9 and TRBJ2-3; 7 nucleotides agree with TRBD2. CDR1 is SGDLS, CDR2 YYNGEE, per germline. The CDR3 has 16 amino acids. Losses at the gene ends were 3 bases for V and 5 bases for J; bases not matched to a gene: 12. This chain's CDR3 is CASSARSSGVIDTQYF. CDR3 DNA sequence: TGTGCCAGCAGCGCGCGATCCAGCGGGGTTATAGATACGCAGTATTTT.

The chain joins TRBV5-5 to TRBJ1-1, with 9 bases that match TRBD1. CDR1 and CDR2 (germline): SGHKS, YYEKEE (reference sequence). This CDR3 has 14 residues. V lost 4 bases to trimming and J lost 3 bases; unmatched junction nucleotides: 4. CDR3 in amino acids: CASSPRDRDTEAFF. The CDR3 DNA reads TGTGCCAGCAGCCCCCGGGACAGGGACACTGAAGCTTTCTTT. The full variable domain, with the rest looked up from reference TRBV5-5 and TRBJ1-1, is DAGVTQSPTHLIKTRGQQVTLRCSPISGHKSVSWYQQVLGQGPQFIFQYYEKEERGRGNFPDRFSARQFPNYSSELNVNALLLGDSALYLCASSPRDRDTEAFFGQGTRLTVV.

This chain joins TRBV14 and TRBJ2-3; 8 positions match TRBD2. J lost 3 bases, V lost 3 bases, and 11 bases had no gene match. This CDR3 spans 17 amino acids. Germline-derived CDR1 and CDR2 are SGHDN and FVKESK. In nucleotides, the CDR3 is TGTGCCAGCAGCCACGAACCGGGACTAGTGTCTACAGATACGCAGTATTTT. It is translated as CASSHEPGLVSTDTQYF.

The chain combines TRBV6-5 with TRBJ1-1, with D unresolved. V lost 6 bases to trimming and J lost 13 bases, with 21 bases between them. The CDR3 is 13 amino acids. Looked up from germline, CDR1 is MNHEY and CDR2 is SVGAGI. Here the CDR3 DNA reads TGTGCCAGCAGACGTGGGCCATCGCTGGAGGATTTCTTT. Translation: CASRRGPSLEDFF.